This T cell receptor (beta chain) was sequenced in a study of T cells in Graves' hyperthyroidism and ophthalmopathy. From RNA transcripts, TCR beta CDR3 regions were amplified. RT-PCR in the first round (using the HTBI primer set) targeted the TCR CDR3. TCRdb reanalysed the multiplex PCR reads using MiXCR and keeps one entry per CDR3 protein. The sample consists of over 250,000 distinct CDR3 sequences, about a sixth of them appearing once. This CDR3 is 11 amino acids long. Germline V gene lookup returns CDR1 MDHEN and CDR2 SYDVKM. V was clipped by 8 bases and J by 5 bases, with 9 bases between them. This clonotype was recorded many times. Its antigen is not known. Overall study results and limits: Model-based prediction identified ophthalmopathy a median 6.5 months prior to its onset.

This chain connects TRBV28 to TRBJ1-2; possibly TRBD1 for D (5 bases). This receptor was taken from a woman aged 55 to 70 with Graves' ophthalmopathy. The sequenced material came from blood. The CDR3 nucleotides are TGTGCCAGCGGGGACCCTTATGGCTACACCTTC. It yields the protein CASGDPYGYTF.